Following are 13 T cell receptor beta chains from one sample sequenced in a study of response to subunit inactivated influenza vaccine. A single record per CDR3 protein comes from TCRdb applying MiXCR to the RT-PCR reads. This table has some 800,000 distinct CDR3 sequences, around 20% appearing once. Specimen: PBMCs from blood, collected about 5 days after vaccination. The receptors were sampled from a middle-aged man who received an inactivated influenza vaccine.

This clonotype was counted only a few times. The CDR3 DNA is TGTGCCAGCAGCCAAGATCAGGTGAAGGGGCGGGGGCAGCCCCAGCATTTT. Amino acid sequence: CASSQDQVKGRGQPQHF. This chain links TRBV4-2 with TRBJ1-5, with a tentative D call TRBD1 (5 bases). Per the germline V gene, CDR1 is LGHNA and CDR2 is YNFKEQ. The V gene lost 0 bases and the J gene lost 7 bases, with 19 bases spanning the gap. There are 17 residues in the CDR3.

This chain joins TRBV12-3 or TRBV12-4 and TRBJ2-7; 9 bases agree with TRBD1. The CDR3 loop spans 15 amino acids. Trimming took 2 bases from V and 7 from J; bases not matched to a gene: 9. In DNA form, the CDR3 reads TGTGCCAGCAGTTTAATGGGACAGGGCGTCGAAGAGCAGTACTTC. It specifies CASSLMGQGVEEQYF.

The gene calls are TRBV29-1 and TRBJ2-7; D perhaps matches TRBD1 (5 bases). The CDR3 length is 10 residues. V was clipped by 7 bases and J by 7 bases, with 11 bases between them. Germline V gene data show CDR1 as SQVTM and CDR2 as ANQGSEA. CDR3 loop: CSASKGEQYF. The CDR3 DNA follows: TGCAGCGCCAGCAAGGGGGAGCAGTACTTC.

This clonotype was seen a few times. CDR3 protein: CASSQDIGLASYQETQYF. The CDR3 DNA sequence: TGCGCCAGCAGCCAAGATATCGGCCTAGCGTCGTACCAAGAGACCCAGTACTTC. The chain has TRBV4-3 and TRBJ2-5, with D tentatively TRBD2 (6 bases). This CDR3 spans 18 amino acids. Germline V gives CDR1 LGHNA, CDR2 YSLEER. Trimming left V 0 bases short and J 0 bases short, with 17 bases between.

This clonotype was recorded many times. V gene TRBV19 combines with J gene TRBJ2-7; a possible D gene is TRBD2 (5 bases). Germline V gene sequence: CDR1 LNHDA, CDR2 SQIVND (reference sequence). This CDR3 has 12 amino acids. The ends were cut back, 7 bases at V and 0 bases at J, with 7 bases in the middle. The CDR3 region has the DNA TGTGCCAGTACCGGGGACTCCTACGAGCAGTACTTC. Its translation is CASTGDSYEQYF.

The chain couples TRBV11-2 to TRBJ1-2; unclear D gene. The CDR3 spans 15 residues. V lost 1 base, J lost 1 base, and 10 bases lay in between. Germline CDR1 and CDR2: SGHAT and FQNNGV. The CDR3 is CASSLAGYLNYGYTF. The CDR3 nucleotides read TGTGCCAGCAGCTTAGCGGGATACCTTAACTATGGCTACACCTTC.

The table lists this clonotype with a few counts. The chain recombines TRBV20-1 with TRBJ1-5; TRBD1 is a possible D gene (6 bases). The CDR3 spans 15 residues. V dropped 7 bases and J dropped 0 bases, with 16 bases sitting between them. CDR1 and CDR2 (germline): DFQATT, SNEGSKA (reference sequence). DNA for the CDR3: TGCAGTGTAGAGCAGGGGACCCATAGCAATCAGCCCCAGCATTTT. Translating gives CSVEQGTHSNQPQHF.

The chain has TRBV4-3 and TRBJ2-1; 9 nucleotides line up with TRBD1. The CDR3 covers 16 residues. The junction had 8 bases not matched to a gene; V was cut back by 1 base and J by 7 bases. The germline gives CDR1 LGHNA, CDR2 YSLEER. CDR3 DNA sequence: TGCGCCAGCAGCCAAGGTGTTGACAGGGGGTGGAATGAGCAGTTCTTC. Translating it yields CASSQGVDRGWNEQFF.

This clonotype was counted at least ten times. This chain joins TRBV12-3 or TRBV12-4 and TRBJ2-1; D unclear. Trimming took off 5 bases at V and 9 bases at J, with 8 bases between the two ends. CDR3 length equals 11 residues. The CDR3 protein is CASSPRGEQFF. DNA for the CDR3: TGTGCCAGCAGTCCACGAGGTGAGCAGTTCTTC.

This chain uses TRBV6-2 or TRBV6-3 with TRBJ2-1, with D perhaps being TRBD1 or TRBD2 (6 bases each). The CDR3 length is 15 residues. Germline values: CDR1 MNHEY, CDR2 SVGEGT. The V end lost 6 bases, the J end lost 5 bases, and 17 bases lay between the germline ends. Written as DNA, the CDR3 is TGTGCCAGCAGCTCAGTAGGGGGGCCCAACAATGAGCAGTTCTTC. As protein: CASSSVGGPNNEQFF.

The rearrangement uses TRBV3-1 and TRBJ1-1; perhaps TRBD1 as D (6 bases). V was cut by 4 bases and J by 8 bases, with 17 bases left in between. This CDR3 has 14 amino acids. The germline CDR1 and CDR2 sequences are LGHDT and YNNKEL (reference sequence). CDR3 sequence: CASSLLGGPGEAFF. The DNA of the CDR3 is TGTGCCAGCAGCCTCCTGGGGGGGCCAGGAGAAGCTTTCTTT.

The sample holds a few counts of this clonotype. This chain connects TRBV5-6 to TRBJ2-3, with a tentative D call TRBD2 (6 bases). Germline CDR1 SGHDT, CDR2 YYEEEE. Trimming cost V 4 bases and J 4 bases, with 22 bases left between them. The CDR3 contains 17 residues. This chain's CDR3 is CASSQEGPAGPPDTQYF. The CDR3 DNA reads as TGTGCCAGCAGCCAGGAGGGACCGGCCGGTCCCCCAGATACGCAGTATTTT.

This clonotype was found a few times. The chain employs TRBV6-5 and TRBJ1-1, with a weak D call TRBD1 (5 bases). The germline V and J ends were trimmed by 4 bases and 8 bases, with 14 bases remaining between them. Germline CDR1 is MNHEY and CDR2 is SVGAGI. The CDR3 contains 13 residues. This CDR3 is CASSFSGTHEAFF. CDR3 sequence (DNA): TGTGCCAGCAGTTTCTCAGGGACTCACGAAGCTTTCTTT.